The T cell receptor (beta chain) under discussion was sequenced for a study of CD8+CD57+ T cells in acquired aplastic anemia. This clonotype showed up many times. Germline CDR1 LGHDT, CDR2 YNNKEL (reference sequence). The CDR3 is made up of 12 amino acids. V was shortened by 4 bases and J by 10 bases, with 11 bases between the two germline ends. The authors sequenced patients whose flow cytometry had shown CD8+CD57+ cell expansion. The template for TCR beta VDJ and CDR3 sequence profiling was genomic DNA. TCRdb reprocessed the reads with MiXCR, giving one entry per CDR3 protein. The sample shows approximately 150,000 distinct CDR3 sequences, roughly 48% of them seen only once.

The sequence came from a human donor with aplastic anemia. The chain couples TRBV3-1 to TRBJ2-1; D remains unclear. The sequenced material came from sorted CD4+, CD8+, or CD8+CD57+ T cells (not recorded which) from PBMCs. The CDR3 loop is CASSPRQAEQFF. CDR3 DNA sequence: TGTGCCAGCAGCCCCCGGCAGGCCGAGCAGTTCTTC.